The present T cell receptor (beta chain) was sequenced within a study of OX40 agonist ivuxolimab in advanced cancers. Study-wide context: Dose-escalation cases comprised hepatocellular carcinoma, melanoma, renal cell or head and neck cancer. Previous treatment with anti-PD-1, anti-PD-L1 or anti-CTLA-4 therapy was allowed; 40% had received some. Broader study findings: Clonal expansion from baseline to week 6 occurred in both CD4+ and CD8+ T cells. In general, CD8+ T cells held more expanded clones than CD4+ did, on average.

Remarks on this clone: Its antigen is not known.

Assay used: immunoSEQ multiplex PCR; TCRdb lists only in-frame clones, some missing. The repertoire includes roughly 63,000 clones, about 88% of them detected once, and about 1.2% sits in the top ten. The CDR3 sequence is 14 residues long. The germline V gene has CDR1 SGHVS and CDR2 FQNEAQ. Trimming cost V 2 bases and J 5 bases, with 12 bases left between them. The sequencing used CD4+ or CD8+ T cells sorted from blood, collected in a trial of the OX40 agonist ivuxolimab. The origin of this receptor is an adult with an advanced solid tumor such as melanoma, head and neck, liver or kidney cancer. The chain carries TRBV7-8 and TRBJ2-5; TRBD1 might be the D (6 bases). CDR3 region: CASSLNIQGETQYF. The CDR3 nucleotides read TGTGCCAGCAGCTTAAACATCCAGGGGGAGACCCAGTACTTC. The full variable domain, rest sourced from reference TRBV7-8 and TRBJ2-5, is GAGVSQSPRYKVAKRGQDVALRCDPISGHVSLFWYQQALGQGPEFLTYFQNEAQLDKSGLPSDRFFAERPEGSVSTLKIQRTQQEDSAVYLCASSLNIQGETQYFGPGTRLLVL.